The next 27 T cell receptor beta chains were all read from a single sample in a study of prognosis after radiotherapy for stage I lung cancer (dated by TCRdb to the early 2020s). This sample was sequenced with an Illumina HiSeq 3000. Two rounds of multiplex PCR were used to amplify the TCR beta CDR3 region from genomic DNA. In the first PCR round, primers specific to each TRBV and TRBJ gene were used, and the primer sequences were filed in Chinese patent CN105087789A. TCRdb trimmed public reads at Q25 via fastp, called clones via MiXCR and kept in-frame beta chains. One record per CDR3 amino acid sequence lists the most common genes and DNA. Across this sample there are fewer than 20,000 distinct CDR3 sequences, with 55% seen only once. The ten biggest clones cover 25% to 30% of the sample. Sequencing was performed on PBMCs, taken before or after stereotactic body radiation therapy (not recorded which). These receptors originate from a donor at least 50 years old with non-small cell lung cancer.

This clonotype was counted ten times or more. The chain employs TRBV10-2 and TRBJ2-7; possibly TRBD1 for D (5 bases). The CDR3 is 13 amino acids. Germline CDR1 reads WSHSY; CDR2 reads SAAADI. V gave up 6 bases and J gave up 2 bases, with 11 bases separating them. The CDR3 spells CASRPTATYEQYF. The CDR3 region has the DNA TGCGCCAGCAGACCGACAGCCACCTACGAGCAGTACTTC.

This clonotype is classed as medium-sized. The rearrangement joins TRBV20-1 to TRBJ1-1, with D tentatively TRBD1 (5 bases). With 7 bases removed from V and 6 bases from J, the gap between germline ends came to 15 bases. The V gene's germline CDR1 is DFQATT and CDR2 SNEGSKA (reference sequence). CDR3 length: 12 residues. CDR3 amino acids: CSVQGSGAEAFF. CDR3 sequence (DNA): TGCAGTGTTCAGGGTTCGGGAGCTGAAGCTTTCTTT.

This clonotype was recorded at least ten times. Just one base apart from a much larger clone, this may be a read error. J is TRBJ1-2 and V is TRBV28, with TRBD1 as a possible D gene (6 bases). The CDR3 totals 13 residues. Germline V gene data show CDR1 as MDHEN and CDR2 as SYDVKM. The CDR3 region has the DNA TGTGCCAACAGTTTATTAGGGGGGTATGGCTACACCTTC. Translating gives CANSLLGGYGYTF.

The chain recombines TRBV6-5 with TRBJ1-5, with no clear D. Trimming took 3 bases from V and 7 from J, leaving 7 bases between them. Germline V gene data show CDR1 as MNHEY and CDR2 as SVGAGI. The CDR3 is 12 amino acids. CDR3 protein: CASSYPGQPQHF. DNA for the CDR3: TGTGCCAGCAGTTATCCCGGGCAGCCCCAGCATTTT.

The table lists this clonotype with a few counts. CDR3 sequence reads: CASSQGAPMNTEAFF. The CDR3 DNA reads TGTGCCAGCAGCCAAGGAGCACCAATGAACACTGAAGCTTTCTTT. The rearrangement links TRBV11-3 to TRBJ1-1; D ambiguous. The CDR3 spans 15 residues. Germline assignment: CDR1 SGHNT and CDR2 YENEEA. Trimming stripped 5 bases from V and 0 bases from J, with 13 bases between.

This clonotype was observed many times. The CDR3 loop reads CASRRTGSGNQPQHF. The DNA for the CDR3 is TGTGCCAGCAGGCGGACAGGGAGTGGTAATCAGCCCCAGCATTTT. The chain links TRBV28 to TRBJ1-5, with 8 bases fitting TRBD1. With V trimmed by 6 bases and J by 4 bases, 8 bases remained unmatched. The CDR3 runs 15 residues. Per germline, CDR1 MDHEN and CDR2 SYDVKM.

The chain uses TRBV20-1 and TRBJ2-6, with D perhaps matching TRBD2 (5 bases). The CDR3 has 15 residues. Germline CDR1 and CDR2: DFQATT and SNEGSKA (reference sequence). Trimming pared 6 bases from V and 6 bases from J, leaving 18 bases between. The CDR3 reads CSAPSLRAVANVLTF. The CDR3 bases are TGCAGTGCCCCTTCCCTGCGGGCTGTGGCCAACGTCCTGACTTTC.

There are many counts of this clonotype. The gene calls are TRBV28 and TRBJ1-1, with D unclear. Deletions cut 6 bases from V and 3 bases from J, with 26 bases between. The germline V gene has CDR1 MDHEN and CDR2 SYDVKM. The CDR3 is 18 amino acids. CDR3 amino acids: CASSLRSPRDRRDTEAFF. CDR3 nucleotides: TGTGCCAGCAGCCTCCGGTCCCCTCGGGATAGGCGTGACACTGAAGCTTTCTTT. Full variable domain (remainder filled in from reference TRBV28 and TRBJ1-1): DVKVTQSSRYLVKRTGEKVFLECVQDMDHENMFWYRQDPGLGLRLIYFSYDVKMKEKGDIPEGYSVSREKKERFSLILESASTNQTSMYLCASSLRSPRDRRDTEAFFGQGTRLTVV.

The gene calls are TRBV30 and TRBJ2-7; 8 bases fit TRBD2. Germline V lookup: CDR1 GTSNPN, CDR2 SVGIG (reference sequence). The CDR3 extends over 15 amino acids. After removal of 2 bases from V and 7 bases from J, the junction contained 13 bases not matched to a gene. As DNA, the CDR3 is TGTGCCTGGAGTAATTTAGCGGGGTCGGGAGGTGAGCAGTACTTC. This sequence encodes CAWSNLAGSGGEQYF. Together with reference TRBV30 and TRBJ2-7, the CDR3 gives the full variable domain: SQTIHQWPATLVQPVGSPLSLECTVEGTSNPNLYWYRQAAGRGLQLLFYSVGIGQISSEVPQNLSASRPQDRQFILSSKKLLLSDSGFYLCAWSNLAGSGGEQYFGPGTRLTVT.

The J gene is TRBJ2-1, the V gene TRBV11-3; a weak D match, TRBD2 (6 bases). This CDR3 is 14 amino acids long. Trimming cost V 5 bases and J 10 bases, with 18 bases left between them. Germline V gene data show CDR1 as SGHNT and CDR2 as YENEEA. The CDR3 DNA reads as TGTGCCAGCAGCCCAGGCCCACTTGGGGGGGAGCAGTTCTTC. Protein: CASSPGPLGGEQFF.

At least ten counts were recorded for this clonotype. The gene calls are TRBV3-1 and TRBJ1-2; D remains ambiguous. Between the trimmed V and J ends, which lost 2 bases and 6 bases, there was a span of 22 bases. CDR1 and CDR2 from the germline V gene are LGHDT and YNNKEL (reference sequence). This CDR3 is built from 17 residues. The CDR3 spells CASSQKGGGRRKDGYTF. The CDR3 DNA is TGTGCCAGCAGCCAAAAGGGTGGAGGCAGGAGGAAAGATGGCTACACCTTC.

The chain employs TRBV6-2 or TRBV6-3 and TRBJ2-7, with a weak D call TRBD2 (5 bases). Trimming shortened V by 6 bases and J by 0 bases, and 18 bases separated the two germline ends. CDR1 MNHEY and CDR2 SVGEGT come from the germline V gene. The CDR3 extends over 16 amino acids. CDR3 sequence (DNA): TGTGCCAGCAGCGAGGGAAAGACGATTTTCTCCTACGAGCAGTACTTC. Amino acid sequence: CASSEGKTIFSYEQYF.

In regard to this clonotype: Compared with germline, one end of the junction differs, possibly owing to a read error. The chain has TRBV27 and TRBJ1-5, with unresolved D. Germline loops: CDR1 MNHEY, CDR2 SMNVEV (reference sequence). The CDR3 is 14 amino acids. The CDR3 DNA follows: TGTGCAAGCAGTTTTCAGGATAGAAATCAGCCCCAGCATTTT. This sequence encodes CASSFQDRNQPQHF.

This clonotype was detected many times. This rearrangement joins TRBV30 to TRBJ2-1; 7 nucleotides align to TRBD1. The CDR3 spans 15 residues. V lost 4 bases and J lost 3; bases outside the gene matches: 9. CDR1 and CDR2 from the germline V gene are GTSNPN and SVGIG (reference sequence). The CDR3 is CAWTAGGNRYNEQFF. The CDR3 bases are TGTGCCTGGACAGCAGGGGGTAATCGCTACAATGAGCAGTTCTTC.

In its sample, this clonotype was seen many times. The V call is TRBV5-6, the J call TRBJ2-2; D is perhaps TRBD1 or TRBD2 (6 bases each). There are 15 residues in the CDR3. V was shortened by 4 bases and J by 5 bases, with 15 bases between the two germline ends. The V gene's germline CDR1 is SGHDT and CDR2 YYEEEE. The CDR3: CASSEQGGPTGELFF. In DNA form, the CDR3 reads TGTGCCAGCAGCGAACAGGGAGGACCAACCGGGGAGCTGTTTTTT.

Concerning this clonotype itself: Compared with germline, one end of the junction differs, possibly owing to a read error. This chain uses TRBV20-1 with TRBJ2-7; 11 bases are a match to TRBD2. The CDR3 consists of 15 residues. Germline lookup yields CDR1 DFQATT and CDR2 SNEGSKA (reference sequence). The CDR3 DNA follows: TGCAGTGCTAGAGTAGAGGGGACTAGCGGCTACGAGCAGCACTTC. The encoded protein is CSARVEGTSGYEQHF.

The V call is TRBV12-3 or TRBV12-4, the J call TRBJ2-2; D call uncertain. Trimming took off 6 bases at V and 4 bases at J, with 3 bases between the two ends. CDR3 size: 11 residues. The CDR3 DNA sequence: TGTGCCAGCAGCTTCACCGGGGAGCTGTTTTTT. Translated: CASSFTGELFF.

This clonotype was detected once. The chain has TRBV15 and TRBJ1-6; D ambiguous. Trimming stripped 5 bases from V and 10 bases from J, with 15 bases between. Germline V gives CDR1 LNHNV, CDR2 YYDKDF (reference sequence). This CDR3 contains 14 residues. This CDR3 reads CATSSSIQESPLHF. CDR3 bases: TGTGCCACCAGCTCCTCGATCCAAGAGTCACCCCTCCACTTT.

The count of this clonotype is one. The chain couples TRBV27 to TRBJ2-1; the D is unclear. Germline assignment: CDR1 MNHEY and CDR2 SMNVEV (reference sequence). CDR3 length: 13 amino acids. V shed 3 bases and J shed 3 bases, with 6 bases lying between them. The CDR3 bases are TGTGCCAGCAGTTTCGACCGCTACAATGAGCAGTTCTTC. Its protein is CASSFDRYNEQFF.

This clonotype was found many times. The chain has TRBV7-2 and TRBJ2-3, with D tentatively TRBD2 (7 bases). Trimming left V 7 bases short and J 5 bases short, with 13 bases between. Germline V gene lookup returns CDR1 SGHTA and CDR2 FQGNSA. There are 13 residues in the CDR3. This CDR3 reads CASTAGAGDTQYF. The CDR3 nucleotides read TGTGCCAGCACGGCGGGGGCAGGAGATACGCAGTATTTT.

The CDR3 DNA is TGTGCCAGCAGCCACAGGACAGGAGCGCCCACCGGGGAGCTGTTTTTT. This encodes CASSHRTGAPTGELFF. This sequence joins TRBV7-2 and TRBJ2-2, with 7 bases identical to TRBD1. The V and J ends lost 5 bases and 4 bases, in that order; junction bases with no gene match: 10. Germline CDR1 reads SGHTA; CDR2 reads FQGNSA. This CDR3 spans 16 amino acids.

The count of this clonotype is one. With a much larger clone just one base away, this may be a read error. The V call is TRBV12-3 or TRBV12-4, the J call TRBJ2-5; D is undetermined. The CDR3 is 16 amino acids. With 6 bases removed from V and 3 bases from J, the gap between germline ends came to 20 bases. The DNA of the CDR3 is TGTGCCAGCAGCCTCCCCCGCCTTGCTAAGGAAGAGACCCAGTACTTC. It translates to CASSLPRLAKEETQYF.

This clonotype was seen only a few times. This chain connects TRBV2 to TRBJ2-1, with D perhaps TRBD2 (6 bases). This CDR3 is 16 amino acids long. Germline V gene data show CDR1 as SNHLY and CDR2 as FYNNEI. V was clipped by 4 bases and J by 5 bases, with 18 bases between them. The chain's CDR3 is CASSAQSSGLNNEQFF. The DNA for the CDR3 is TGTGCCAGCAGTGCCCAGTCTTCGGGACTTAACAATGAGCAGTTCTTC.

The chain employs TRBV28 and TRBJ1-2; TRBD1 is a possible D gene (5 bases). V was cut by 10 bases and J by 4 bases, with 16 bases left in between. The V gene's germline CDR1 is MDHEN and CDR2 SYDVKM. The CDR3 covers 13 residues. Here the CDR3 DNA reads TGTGCCACCGGGGGGTGCGGTAGCTATGGCTACACCTTC. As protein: CATGGCGSYGYTF.

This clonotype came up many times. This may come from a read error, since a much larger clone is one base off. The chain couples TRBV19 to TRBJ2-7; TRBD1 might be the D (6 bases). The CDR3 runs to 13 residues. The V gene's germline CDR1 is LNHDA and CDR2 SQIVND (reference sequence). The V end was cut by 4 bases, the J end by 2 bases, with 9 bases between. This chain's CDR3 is CASSTSGAYEQYF. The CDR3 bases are TGTGCCAGTAGTACCTCAGGGGCCTACGAGCAGTACTTC. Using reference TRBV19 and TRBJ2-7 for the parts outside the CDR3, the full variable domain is DGGITQSPKYLFRKEGQNVTLSCEQNLNHDAMYWYRQDPGQGLRLIYYSQIVNDFQKGDIAEGYSVSREKKESFPLTVTSAQKNPTAFYLCASSTSGAYEQYFGPGTRLTVT.

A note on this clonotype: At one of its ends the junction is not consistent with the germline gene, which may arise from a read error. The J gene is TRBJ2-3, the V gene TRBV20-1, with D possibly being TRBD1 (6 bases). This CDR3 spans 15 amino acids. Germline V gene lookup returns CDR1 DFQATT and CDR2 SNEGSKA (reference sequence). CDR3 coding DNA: TGCGGTGCTCATAATAGACAGGCATCCACAGATACGCAGTATTTT. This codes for CGAHNRQASTDTQYF.

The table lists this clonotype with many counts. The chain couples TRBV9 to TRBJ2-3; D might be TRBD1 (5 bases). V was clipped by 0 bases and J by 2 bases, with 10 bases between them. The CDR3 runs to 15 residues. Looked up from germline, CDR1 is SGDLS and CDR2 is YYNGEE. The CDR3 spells CASSVASRVTDTQYF. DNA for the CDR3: TGTGCCAGCAGCGTAGCCAGCAGGGTCACAGATACGCAGTATTTT.